Each of the 8 T cell receptor beta chains below was sequenced from the same sample in a study of blood T cell repertoires in COVID-19. The table came from immunoSEQ multiplex PCR; TCRdb's copy has only in-frame clones and leaves some out. The sample carries 150,000 to 200,000 clones, about 88% recorded once. Source material: peripheral blood. The source is a man in his sixties or seventies with active or convalescent COVID-19.

The chain carries TRBV24-1 and TRBJ2-1; 7 positions agree with TRBD2. This CDR3 has 16 amino acids. The junction had 4 bases not matched to a gene; V was cut back by 0 bases and J by 3 bases. Germline V gives CDR1 KGHDR, CDR2 SFDVKD. The CDR3 region is CATSDLSGGFYNEQFF. CDR3 coding DNA: TGTGCCACCAGTGATTTGTCCGGGGGGTTCTACAATGAGCAGTTCTTC.

The chain is built from TRBV6-2 or TRBV6-3 and TRBJ1-2; the D gene is possibly TRBD1 (6 bases). The germline V gene encodes CDR1 MNHEY and CDR2 SVGEGT. V was shortened by 6 bases and J by 7 bases, with 27 bases between the two germline ends. CDR3 length equals 17 residues. CDR3 residues: CASRPMPGTTARIGYTF. CDR3 DNA sequence: TGTGCCAGCAGACCTATGCCTGGGACAACCGCCCGGATTGGCTACACCTTC.

J is TRBJ1-5 and V is TRBV10-2, with TRBD1 matching over 7 bases. Per the germline V gene, CDR1 is WSHSY and CDR2 is SAAADI. This CDR3 spans 13 amino acids. V lost 6 bases and J lost 5; bases outside the gene matches: 4. CDR3 amino acids: CASSHRGDQPQHF. CDR3 DNA sequence: TGCGCCAGCAGCCACAGGGGAGATCAGCCCCAGCATTTT.

The V gene is TRBV28, the J gene TRBJ1-1; tentatively, D is TRBD1 (6 bases). This CDR3 contains 16 residues. Germline loops: CDR1 MDHEN, CDR2 SYDVKM. The V end lost 5 bases, the J end lost 2 bases, and 18 bases lay between the germline ends. In nucleotides, the CDR3 is TGTGCCAGCAGTCGCGGACAGTCGCATCTAAACACTGAAGCTTTCTTT. It is translated as CASSRGQSHLNTEAFF.

The J gene is TRBJ2-5, the V gene TRBV18; unclear D gene. Germline-derived CDR1 and CDR2 are KGHSH and LQKENI. The V and J ends lost 0 bases and 5 bases respectively, with 10 bases between them. This CDR3 contains 14 residues. CDR3 sequence reads: CASSPPWQRETQYF. The CDR3 coding sequence is TGTGCCAGCTCACCACCTTGGCAGAGGGAGACCCAGTACTTC.

The gene calls are TRBV3-1 (or the pseudogene TRBV3-2) and TRBJ2-4, with D tentatively TRBD2 (6 bases). The CDR3 is 15 residues long. Germline-derived CDR1 and CDR2 are LGHDT and YNNKEL (reference sequence). Trimming cost V 5 bases and J 8 bases, with 19 bases left between them. The CDR3 sequence: CASSKGRLARDIQYF. In nucleotides, the CDR3 is TGTGCCAGCAGCAAGGGGAGGTTAGCCAGAGACATTCAGTACTTC.

The chain is built from TRBV27 and TRBJ1-2; tentative D call: TRBD1 (6 bases). The CDR3 is 18 residues long. The V and J ends lost 4 bases and 3 bases respectively, with 24 bases between them. Germline loops: CDR1 MNHEY, CDR2 SMNVEV (reference sequence). The CDR3 region has the DNA TGTGCCAGCAGTTCCCCCGAGGGCGGGGGCAGGTCTTACTATGGCTACACCTTC. Translating it yields CASSSPEGGGRSYYGYTF.

The rearrangement joins TRBV2 to TRBJ2-7; a possible D gene is TRBD2 (7 bases). Germline CDR1 and CDR2: SNHLY and FYNNEI. V lost 7 bases to trimming and J lost 3 bases, with 13 bases between them. The CDR3 has 13 residues. The CDR3 protein is CASTGGGGYEQYF. The CDR3, as DNA: TGTGCCAGCACCGGAGGGGGGGGCTACGAGCAGTACTTC. The variable domain in full, completed from reference TRBV2 and TRBJ2-7, reads EPEVTQTPSHQVTQMGQEVILRCVPISNHLYFYWYRQILGQKVEFLVSFYNNEISEKSEIFDDQFSVERPDGSNFTLKIRSTKLEDSAMYFCASTGGGGYEQYFGPGTRLTVT.